Listed here are 28 T cell receptor beta chains from one sample, sequenced in a study of OX40 agonist ivuxolimab in advanced cancers. The assay was immunoSEQ multiplex PCR, and TCRdb's table has in-frame clones only and misses some. The sample shows about 110,000 clones, less than 95% of them seen only once. This sample comprised CD4+ or CD8+ T cells sorted from blood, obtained in a trial of the OX40 agonist ivuxolimab. The receptors come from an adult with an advanced solid tumor such as melanoma, head and neck, liver or kidney cancer.

The J gene is TRBJ2-3, the V gene TRBV11-2; D is unclear. Germline V CDR1 and CDR2: SGHAT, FQNNGV. The CDR3 sequence is 15 residues long. V lost 6 bases and J lost 5, with 18 bases in between. In DNA form, the CDR3 reads TGTGCCAGCAGTCATACCGGGTCTCCGGGAGATACGCAGTATTTT. This sequence encodes CASSHTGSPGDTQYF.

This clone was picked up one time. V gene TRBV28 combines with J gene TRBJ2-6; D remains unclear. Trimming took 6 bases from V and 3 from J, leaving 6 bases between them. The germline CDR1 and CDR2 sequences are MDHEN and SYDVKM. The CDR3 length is 13 residues. The CDR3 loop reads CASRSGGANVLTF. The CDR3, as DNA: TGTGCCAGCAGATCAGGTGGGGCCAACGTCCTGACTTTC.

The genes are TRBV7-9 and TRBJ2-7, with TRBD1 matching over 8 bases. The CDR3 sequence is 15 residues long. Unmatched junction bases numbered 6, after V lost 5 bases and J lost 0 bases. CDR1 and CDR2 (germline): SEHNR, FQNEAQ (reference sequence). The CDR3 here is CASSLPTGASYEQYF. The CDR3 nucleotides read TGTGCCAGCAGCCTTCCGACAGGGGCCTCCTACGAGCAGTACTTC.

The CDR3 region is CASRDRGSGNTEAFF. In DNA, the CDR3 is TGTGCCAGCCGGGACAGGGGGTCGGGGAACACTGAAGCTTTCTTT. This rearrangement joins TRBV6-1 to TRBJ1-1, with TRBD1 matching 11 bases. This CDR3 contains 15 residues. J lost 1 base, V lost 8 bases, and 6 bases had no gene match. Per the germline V gene, CDR1 is MNHNS and CDR2 is SASEGT.

This clone was seen a single time. The J gene is TRBJ2-7, the V gene TRBV4-3; TRBD1 might be the D (5 bases). Germline CDR1 is LGHNA and CDR2 is YSLEER. V lost 4 bases and J lost 2, with 12 bases in between. This CDR3 has 14 residues. CDR3 in DNA: TGCGCCAGCAGCCCCTCTATGGGGCCCTACGAGCAGTACTTC. It specifies CASSPSMGPYEQYF.

The rearrangement links TRBV19 to TRBJ1-5; no firm D call. CDR1 is LNHDA, CDR2 SQIVND, per germline (reference sequence). The CDR3 runs 14 residues. Trimming removed 6 bases at V and 1 base at J, with 10 bases between. CDR3 coding DNA: TGTGCCAGTAGGGCCACCTCGAGCAATCAGCCCCAGCATTTT. Its protein is CASRATSSNQPQHF.

This chain uses TRBV4-2 with TRBJ1-2; 7 positions agree with TRBD1. This CDR3 has 14 amino acids. Looked up from germline, CDR1 is LGHNA and CDR2 is YNFKEQ. The V segment lost 5 bases and the J segment 5 bases; nucleotides outside the gene matches: 8. CDR3 coding DNA: TGTGCCAGCAGCTACCAACAGGGGATTTATGGCTACACCTTC. Translated, it gives CASSYQQGIYGYTF.

This rearrangement joins TRBV7-3 to TRBJ2-7; D is possibly TRBD2 (6 bases). The CDR3 runs 13 residues. The germline CDR1 and CDR2 sequences are SGHTA and FQGTGA. Between the trimmed V and J ends, which lost 5 bases and 3 bases, there was a span of 11 bases. The CDR3 protein is CASSQAEGYEQYF. In nucleotides, the CDR3 is TGTGCCAGCAGCCAGGCGGAGGGCTACGAGCAGTACTTC.

V and J are TRBV7-9 and TRBJ1-2; D is perhaps TRBD1 (5 bases). The CDR3 contains 15 residues. Trimming cost V 3 bases and J 4 bases, with 15 bases left between them. CDR1 and CDR2 (germline): SEHNR, FQNEAQ (reference sequence). This CDR3 reads CASSLMGRGGYGYTF. The CDR3 DNA sequence: TGTGCCAGCAGCTTGATGGGCCGCGGGGGCTATGGCTACACCTTC.

The chain recombines TRBV7-2 with TRBJ1-1; D is perhaps TRBD1 (6 bases). The CDR3 is 14 amino acids. V was pared by 5 bases and J by 2 bases, with 12 bases between. The V gene's germline CDR1 is SGHTA and CDR2 FQGNSA. The CDR3 DNA is TGTGCCAGCAGCCCACAGGGCTTAAACACTGAAGCTTTCTTT. As protein: CASSPQGLNTEAFF.

Points on this clone: At one end the junction does not follow the germline gene, possibly because of a read error. This chain uses TRBV5-6 with TRBJ2-5, with D possibly being TRBD1 or TRBD2 (5 bases each). The CDR3 totals 13 residues. Looked up from germline, CDR1 is SGHDT and CDR2 is YYEEEE. The CDR3 sequence: CASTLRGVRTQYF. DNA for the CDR3: TGTGCCAGCACCTTGAGGGGAGTCCGGACCCAGTACTTC.

The chain is built from TRBV4-2 and TRBJ2-5; D call uncertain. Germline values: CDR1 LGHNA, CDR2 YNFKEQ. This CDR3 is 14 amino acids long. The V gene lost 1 base and the J gene lost 2 bases, with 8 bases spanning the gap. The CDR3 coding sequence is TGTGCCAGCAGCCAAGTACAGCAGCAAGAGACCCAGTACTTC. Its protein product is CASSQVQQQETQYF.

The rearrangement uses TRBV29-1 and TRBJ2-2; D might be TRBD2 (5 bases). Germline V gives CDR1 SQVTM, CDR2 ANQGSEA. The CDR3 covers 15 residues. Trimming shortened V by 3 bases and J by 11 bases, and 22 bases separated the two germline ends. In DNA form, the CDR3 reads TGCAGCGTTGACGGCGGTGCCAGGAGGCCCCGAGAGCTGTTTTTT. Protein: CSVDGGARRPRELFF.

This chain joins TRBV7-2 and TRBJ2-1; D gene ambiguous. V lost 3 bases and J 4 bases, leaving 10 bases between the germline ends. The CDR3 is 14 residues long. CDR1 and CDR2 (germline): SGHTA, FQGNSA. The CDR3 nucleotides are TGTGCCAGCAGCTTTAGCCTAACGTACAATGAGCAGTTCTTC. This codes for CASSFSLTYNEQFF.

The V call is TRBV20-1, the J call TRBJ1-1; D not certain. Germline lookup yields CDR1 DFQATT and CDR2 SNEGSKA (reference sequence). Trimming removed 3 bases from V and 4 bases from J, with 3 bases in between. The CDR3 is made up of 10 amino acids. The chain's CDR3 is CSARVTEAFF. CDR3 bases: TGCAGTGCTAGGGTCACTGAAGCTTTCTTT.

This chain's CDR3 is CASSLRAEETQYF. Written as DNA, the CDR3 is TGTGCCAGCAGCTTGAGAGCAGAAGAGACCCAGTACTTC. The V and J genes are TRBV5-4 and TRBJ2-5; D unclear. Germline V gives CDR1 SGHNT, CDR2 YYREEE (reference sequence). V lost 1 base to trimming and J lost 3 bases, with 7 bases between them. The CDR3 sequence is 13 residues long.

The CDR3 nucleotides read TGCAGCGTTTCCTCAAACACTGAAGCTTTCTTT. It is translated as CSVSSNTEAFF. The chain combines TRBV29-1 with TRBJ1-1; D call uncertain. The length of the CDR3 is 11 residues. V lost 5 bases and J lost 2, with 6 bases in between. Germline-derived CDR1 and CDR2 are SQVTM and ANQGSEA.

This chain uses TRBV5-1 with TRBJ2-7; D unclear. Trimming shortened V by 2 bases and J by 0 bases, and 6 bases separated the two germline ends. The CDR3 consists of 13 residues. CDR1 and CDR2 from the germline V gene are SGHRS and YFSETQ. The CDR3 nucleotides are TGCGCCAGCAGCTTCCCCCCCTCCTACGAGCAGTACTTC. Protein product: CASSFPPSYEQYF.

The chain combines TRBV6-5 with TRBJ2-5; D is unresolved. V gave up 6 bases and J gave up 1 base, with 9 bases separating them. This CDR3 has 13 residues. Looked up from germline, CDR1 is MNHEY and CDR2 is SVGAGI. This CDR3 is CASRETGQETQYF. The CDR3 DNA reads as TGTGCCAGCAGGGAAACCGGCCAAGAGACCCAGTACTTC.

The table lists this clone with a count of one. The chain is built from TRBV29-1 and TRBJ2-1; D possibly corresponds to TRBD2 (5 bases). V lost 1 base and J 0 bases, leaving 13 bases between the germline ends. The CDR3 runs to 16 residues. Germline V gene data show CDR1 as SQVTM and CDR2 as ANQGSEA. The DNA for the CDR3 is TGCAGCGTTGAAGGAGGGATGCGGGCCTCCTACAATGAGCAGTTCTTC. Residues: CSVEGGMRASYNEQFF.

This rearrangement joins TRBV7-5 to TRBJ1-2. TRBV7-5 is reported as a pseudogene. The CDR3 is made up of 12 amino acids. The CDR3 bases are TGTGCCAGCAGCTTAATCCACTATGGCTACACCTTC. Translating it yields CASSLIHYGYTF.

The V gene is TRBV7-2, the J gene TRBJ1-2, with a weak D call TRBD1 (6 bases). The V gene's germline CDR1 is SGHTA and CDR2 FQGNSA. The CDR3 extends over 12 amino acids. The germline V and J ends were trimmed by 5 bases and 5 bases, with 9 bases remaining between them. The CDR3 bases are TGTGCCAGCAGCAACAGGGCTTATGGCTACACCTTC. Amino acids: CASSNRAYGYTF. Looking up the rest from reference TRBV7-2 and TRBJ1-2 gives the full variable domain: GAGVSQSPSNKVTEKGKDVELRCDPISGHTALYWYRQSLGQGLEFLIYFQGNSAPDKSGLPSDRFSAERTGGSVSTLTIQRTQQEDSAVYLCASSNRAYGYTFGSGTRLTVV.

DNA for the CDR3: TGTGCCACCGGGGATTTGAACACTGAAGCTTTCTTT. Translation gives CATGDLNTEAFF. V gene TRBV10-3 combines with J gene TRBJ1-1; D is undetermined. CDR3 length: 12 amino acids. Germline V gene lookup returns CDR1 ENHRY and CDR2 SYGVKD. Trimming took 10 bases from V and 0 from J, leaving 9 bases between them.

This clone appeared once. The chain uses TRBV5-1 and TRBJ2-1; the D is unclear. The CDR3 is 11 residues long. Germline V gives CDR1 SGHRS, CDR2 YFSETQ. V was trimmed by 3 bases and J by 8 bases, leaving 6 bases between them. This CDR3 is CASSSLDEQFF. In DNA form, the CDR3 reads TGCGCCAGCAGCTCCCTCGATGAGCAGTTCTTC.

The chain is built from TRBV4-3 and TRBJ2-4, with 7 bases matching TRBD1. V lost 1 base and J lost 9; bases outside the gene matches: 3. The CDR3 sequence is 13 residues long. Per the germline V gene, CDR1 is LGHNA and CDR2 is YSLEER. The CDR3 nucleotides are TGCGCCAGCAGCCAAGGACAGGGTCCCATTCAGTACTTC. Protein: CASSQGQGPIQYF.

This clone appeared once. The rearrangement joins TRBV28 to TRBJ1-1, with TRBD1 as a possible D gene (6 bases). This CDR3 is 13 amino acids long. CDR1 is MDHEN and CDR2 is SYDVKM in the germline V gene. V lost 6 bases, J lost 2 bases, and 10 bases lay in between. The chain's CDR3 is CASREDSNTEAFF. The DNA of the CDR3 is TGTGCCAGCAGGGAGGACAGTAACACTGAAGCTTTCTTT.

The sample holds one count of this clone. This chain links TRBV9 with TRBJ1-6, with TRBD1 as a possible D gene (5 bases). The CDR3 length is 15 residues. Trimming took off 2 bases at V and 6 bases at J, with 12 bases between the two ends. The V gene's germline CDR1 is SGDLS and CDR2 YYNGEE. DNA for the CDR3: TGTGCCAGCAGCGTTCGGGGGGTTGCTAATTCACCCCTCCACTTT. This codes for CASSVRGVANSPLHF.

The gene calls are TRBV2 and TRBJ1-6; unclear D gene. The germline V and J ends were trimmed by 6 bases and 3 bases, with 6 bases remaining between them. CDR1 and CDR2 from the germline V gene are SNHLY and FYNNEI. The CDR3 contains 13 residues. As DNA, the CDR3 is TGTGCCAGCAGGAGGATCTATAATTCACCCCTCCACTTT. Its translation is CASRRIYNSPLHF.